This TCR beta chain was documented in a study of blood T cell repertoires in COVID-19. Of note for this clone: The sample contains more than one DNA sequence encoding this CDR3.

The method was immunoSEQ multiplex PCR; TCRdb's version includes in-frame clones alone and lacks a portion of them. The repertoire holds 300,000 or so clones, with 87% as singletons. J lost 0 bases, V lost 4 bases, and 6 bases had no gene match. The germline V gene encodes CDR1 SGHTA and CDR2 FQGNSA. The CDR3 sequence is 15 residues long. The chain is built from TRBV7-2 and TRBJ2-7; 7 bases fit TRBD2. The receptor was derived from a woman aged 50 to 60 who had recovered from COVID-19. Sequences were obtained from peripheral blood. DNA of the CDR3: TGTGCCAGCAGCTCCTCTAGCGGAAGCTCCTACGAGCAGTACTTC. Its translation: CASSSSSGSSYEQYF.